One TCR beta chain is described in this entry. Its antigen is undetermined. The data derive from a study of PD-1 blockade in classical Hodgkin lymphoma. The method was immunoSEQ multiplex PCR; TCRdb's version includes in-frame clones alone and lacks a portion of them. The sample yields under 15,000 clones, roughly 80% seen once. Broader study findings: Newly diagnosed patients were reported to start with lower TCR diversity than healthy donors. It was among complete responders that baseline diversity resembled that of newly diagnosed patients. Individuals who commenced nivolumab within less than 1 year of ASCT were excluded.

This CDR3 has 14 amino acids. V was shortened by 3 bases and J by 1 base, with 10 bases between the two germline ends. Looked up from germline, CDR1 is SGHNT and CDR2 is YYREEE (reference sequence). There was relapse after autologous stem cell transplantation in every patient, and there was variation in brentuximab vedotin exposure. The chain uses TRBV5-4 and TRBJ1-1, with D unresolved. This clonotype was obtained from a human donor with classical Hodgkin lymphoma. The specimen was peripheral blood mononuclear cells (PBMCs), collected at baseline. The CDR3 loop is CASSSPVANTEAFF. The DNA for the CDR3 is TGTGCCAGCAGCTCCCCAGTCGCGAACACTGAAGCTTTCTTT.